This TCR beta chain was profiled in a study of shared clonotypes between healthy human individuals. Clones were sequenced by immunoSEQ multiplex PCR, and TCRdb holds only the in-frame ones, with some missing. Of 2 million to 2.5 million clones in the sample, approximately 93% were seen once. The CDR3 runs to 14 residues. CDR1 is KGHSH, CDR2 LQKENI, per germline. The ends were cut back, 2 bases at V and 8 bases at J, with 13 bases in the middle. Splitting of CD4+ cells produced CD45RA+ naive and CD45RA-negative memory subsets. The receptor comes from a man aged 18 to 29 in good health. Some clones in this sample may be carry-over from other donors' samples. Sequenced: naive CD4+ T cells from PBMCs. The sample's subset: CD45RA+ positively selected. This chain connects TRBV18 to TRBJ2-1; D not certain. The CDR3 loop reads CASSPLIGGHEQFF. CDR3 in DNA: TGTGCCAGCTCACCATTAATAGGCGGCCATGAGCAGTTCTTC.